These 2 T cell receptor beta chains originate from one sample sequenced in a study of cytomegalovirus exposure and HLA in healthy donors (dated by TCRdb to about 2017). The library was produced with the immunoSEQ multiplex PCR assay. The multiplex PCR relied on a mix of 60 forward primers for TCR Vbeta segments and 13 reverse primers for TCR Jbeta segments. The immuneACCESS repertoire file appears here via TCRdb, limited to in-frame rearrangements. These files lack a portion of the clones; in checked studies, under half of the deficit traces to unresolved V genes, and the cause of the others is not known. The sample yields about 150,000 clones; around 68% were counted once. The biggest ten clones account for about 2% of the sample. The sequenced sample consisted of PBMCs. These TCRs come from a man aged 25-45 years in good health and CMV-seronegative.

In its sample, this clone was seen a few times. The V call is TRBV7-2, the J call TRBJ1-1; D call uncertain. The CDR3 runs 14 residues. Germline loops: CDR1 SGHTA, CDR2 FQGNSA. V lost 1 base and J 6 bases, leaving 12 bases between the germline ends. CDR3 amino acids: CASSLGARSPEAFF. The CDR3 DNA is TGTGCCAGCAGCTTAGGGGCCAGGTCACCTGAAGCTTTCTTT.

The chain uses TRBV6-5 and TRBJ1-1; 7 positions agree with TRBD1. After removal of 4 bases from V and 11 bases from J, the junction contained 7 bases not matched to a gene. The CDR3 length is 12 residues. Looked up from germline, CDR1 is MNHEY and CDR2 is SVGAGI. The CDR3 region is CASSSDRDKAFF. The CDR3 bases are TGTGCCAGCAGTTCCGACAGGGACAAGGCTTTCTTT.